Below, 26 T cell receptor beta chains from the same sample are listed, as sequenced in a study of T cell responses to AZD1222 COVID-19 vaccine. The repertoire was sequenced with immunoSEQ multiplex PCR; TCRdb's copy has only in-frame clones and lacks some. The top ten hold around 1.7% of the sample, which has 130,000 to 150,000 clones, around 90% seen once. Here the sequenced sample was peripheral blood, taken 28 days after the second AZD1222 dose. Receptor source: an adult who received the AZD1222 COVID-19 vaccine.

This clone occurred a few times. The chain combines TRBV5-1 with TRBJ1-6; D is unclear. This CDR3 comprises 14 residues. V was cut by 2 bases and J by 9 bases, with 12 bases left in between. The germline gives CDR1 SGHRS, CDR2 YFSETQ. The CDR3 sequence is CASSFTDGSSPLHF. CDR3 bases: TGCGCCAGCAGCTTTACGGACGGATCTTCACCCCTCCACTTT.

This clone was found once. V gene TRBV24-1 combines with J gene TRBJ2-1, with 8 bases identical to TRBD2. The CDR3 sequence is 17 residues long. V trimming: 1 base; J trimming: 7 bases; junction bases outside the gene matches: 11. Germline V lookup: CDR1 KGHDR, CDR2 SFDVKD. CDR3 bases: TGTGCCACCAGTGATTTACGCAGCGGGAGAGGGCGGAATGAGCAGTTCTTC. Translation gives CATSDLRSGRGRNEQFF.

The V call is TRBV29-1, the J call TRBJ2-3; possible D gene TRBD2, 5 bases. CDR3 length: 15 amino acids. CDR1 and CDR2 (germline): SQVTM, ANQGSEA. Trimming left V 3 bases short and J 0 bases short, with 13 bases between. CDR3 sequence (DNA): TGCAGCGTTGATAGTATGCGGGCGAGCACAGATACGCAGTATTTT. Protein product: CSVDSMRASTDTQYF.

The V call is TRBV28, the J call TRBJ1-6; weak D call: TRBD1 (5 bases). The CDR3 is 13 amino acids. Per germline, CDR1 MDHEN and CDR2 SYDVKM. V was clipped by 7 bases and J by 4 bases, with 8 bases between them. CDR3 DNA: TGTGCCAGCAAGCAGGGTTATAATTCACCCCTCCACTTT. This translates into CASKQGYNSPLHF.

The chain joins TRBV5-6 to TRBJ2-3; the match to TRBD2 covers 10 bases. The CDR3 contains 15 residues. With V trimmed by 2 bases and J by 4 bases, 4 bases remained unmatched. In germline, CDR1 is SGHDT, CDR2 YYEEEE. This CDR3 is CASSFGLAAPDTQYF. In nucleotides, the CDR3 is TGTGCCAGCAGCTTCGGACTAGCGGCCCCAGATACGCAGTATTTT.

The V and J genes are TRBV6-2 or TRBV6-3 and TRBJ2-7, with D possibly being TRBD1 (6 bases). V was cut by 9 bases and J by 0 bases, with 15 bases left in between. CDR3 length equals 14 residues. Germline V lookup: CDR1 MNHEY, CDR2 SVGEGT. The CDR3 is CASSGQSRSYEQYF. CDR3 DNA sequence: TGTGCCAGTAGTGGACAGTCCCGCTCCTACGAGCAGTACTTC.

The V call is TRBV30, the J call TRBJ2-1; 7 bases map to TRBD2. Trimming removed 4 bases from V and 4 bases from J; junction bases left unmatched: 19. The CDR3 has 18 residues. The germline V gene has CDR1 GTSNPN and CDR2 SVGIG (reference sequence). The chain's CDR3 is CAWIGDSGSVFSYNEQFF. The CDR3 DNA is TGTGCCTGGATTGGGGATAGCGGGTCCGTCTTTTCGTACAATGAGCAGTTCTTC.

This clone has a single count. The chain couples TRBV5-6 to TRBJ2-7; D gene ambiguous. Germline CDR1 is SGHDT and CDR2 is YYEEEE. This CDR3 comprises 15 residues. The V gene lost 2 bases and the J gene lost 3 bases, with 15 bases spanning the gap. CDR3 protein: CASSFPVTGIYEQYF. The CDR3 coding sequence is TGTGCCAGCAGCTTTCCCGTGACCGGCATCTACGAGCAGTACTTC.

The J gene is TRBJ2-1, the V gene TRBV4-2, with TRBD2 matching over 13 bases. V trimming: 1 base; J trimming: 1 base; junction bases outside the gene matches: 7. CDR3 length: 19 residues. Germline V lookup: CDR1 LGHNA, CDR2 YNFKEQ. The CDR3 protein is CASSQVGTSGIGSYNEQFF. CDR3 nucleotides: TGTGCCAGCAGCCAAGTCGGGACTAGCGGGATAGGGTCCTACAATGAGCAGTTCTTC.

The V and J genes are TRBV19 and TRBJ1-1; D is perhaps TRBD1 (6 bases). Trimming removed 3 bases from V and 4 bases from J, with 15 bases in between. The CDR3 is 15 residues long. CDR1 and CDR2 from the germline V gene are LNHDA and SQIVND (reference sequence). The CDR3 nucleotides are TGTGCCAGTAGTATGGCCGGGGGCCAGGCCACTGAAGCTTTCTTT. Protein sequence: CASSMAGGQATEAFF. Variable domain in full (rest from reference TRBV19 and TRBJ1-1): DGGITQSPKYLFRKEGQNVTLSCEQNLNHDAMYWYRQDPGQGLRLIYYSQIVNDFQKGDIAEGYSVSREKKESFPLTVTSAQKNPTAFYLCASSMAGGQATEAFFGQGTRLTVV.

This clone showed up just a few times. V gene TRBV19 combines with J gene TRBJ1-5; 11 bases are a match to TRBD1. The V segment lost 3 bases and the J segment 4 bases; nucleotides outside the gene matches: 2. CDR3 length: 15 amino acids. The germline V gene encodes CDR1 LNHDA and CDR2 SQIVND (reference sequence). CDR3 protein: CASSMGTGGNQPQHF. For the CDR3, the DNA is TGTGCCAGTAGTATGGGGACAGGGGGAAATCAGCCCCAGCATTTT.

This clone was picked up a small number of times. This rearrangement joins TRBV19 to TRBJ2-7; TRBD2 is a possible D gene (5 bases). Trimming stripped 10 bases from V and 6 bases from J, with 16 bases between. The CDR3 length is 12 residues. Germline CDR1 LNHDA, CDR2 SQIVND (reference sequence). The CDR3 protein is CATKPGSGEQYF. Here the CDR3 DNA reads TGTGCCACCAAACCGGGGAGTGGCGAGCAGTACTTC.

The V gene is TRBV6-2 or TRBV6-3, the J gene TRBJ1-3; D remains ambiguous. Trimming took 5 bases from V and 0 from J, leaving 5 bases between them. This CDR3 has 13 residues. Germline V CDR1 and CDR2: MNHEY, SVGEGT. In nucleotides, the CDR3 is TGTGCCAGCAGTGCAAGCTCTGGAAACACCATATATTTT. This codes for CASSASSGNTIYF.

The J gene is TRBJ1-1, the V gene TRBV12-3 or TRBV12-4; D is uncertain. The germline V and J ends were trimmed by 3 bases and 6 bases, with 11 bases remaining between them. The CDR3 runs to 13 residues. The CDR3 region has the DNA TGTGCCAGCAGTTTTGGGGTGTCTTCTGAAGCTTTCTTT. It specifies CASSFGVSSEAFF.

The rearrangement links TRBV19 to TRBJ2-1, with D maybe TRBD2 (5 bases). Germline assignment: CDR1 LNHDA and CDR2 SQIVND (reference sequence). V was clipped by 1 base and J by 2 bases, with 12 bases between them. This CDR3 has 16 residues. CDR3 sequence reads: CASSIASIQPYNEQFF. The DNA for the CDR3 is TGTGCCAGTAGTATAGCTAGCATTCAGCCCTACAATGAGCAGTTCTTC.

This clone was observed a handful of times. The chain combines TRBV5-6 with TRBJ1-2; tentatively, D is TRBD1 (6 bases). Trimming left V 0 bases short and J 4 bases short, with 13 bases between. This CDR3 has 15 amino acids. Germline lookup yields CDR1 SGHDT and CDR2 YYEEEE. CDR3 residues: CASSLVTGKGYGYTF. CDR3 DNA sequence: TGTGCCAGCAGCTTGGTAACAGGGAAAGGCTATGGCTACACCTTC.

The chain has TRBV20-1 and TRBJ2-1; a weak D match, TRBD1 (5 bases). With 3 bases removed from V and 0 bases from J, the gap between germline ends came to 9 bases. Germline loops: CDR1 DFQATT, CDR2 SNEGSKA (reference sequence). This CDR3 comprises 14 residues. The CDR3 coding sequence is TGCAGTGCTAGTAGGGGAAGCTCCTACAATGAGCAGTTCTTC. Protein product: CSASRGSSYNEQFF.

This chain links TRBV4-3 with TRBJ2-1; D not certain. The CDR3 spans 16 residues. The V gene's germline CDR1 is LGHNA and CDR2 YSLEER. V was shortened by 1 base and J by 2 bases, with 12 bases between the two germline ends. The DNA of the CDR3 is TGCGCCAGCAGCCAAGTATCAACCGTCACCTACAATGAGCAGTTCTTC. This sequence encodes CASSQVSTVTYNEQFF.

The genes are TRBV11-2 and TRBJ2-5; 10 bases line up with TRBD2. There are 15 residues in the CDR3. From germline, CDR1 is SGHAT and CDR2 FQNNGV. The trim removed 1 base at V and 4 bases at J, leaving 3 bases unmatched. The DNA of the CDR3 is TGTGCCAGCAGCTTAGTACTAGCGGGAAGAGAGACCCAGTACTTC. The encoded protein is CASSLVLAGRETQYF. The full variable domain, with the rest looked up from reference TRBV11-2 and TRBJ2-5, is EAGVAQSPRYKIIEKRQSVAFWCNPISGHATLYWYQQILGQGPKLLIQFQNNGVVDDSQLPKDRFSAERLKGVDSTLKIQPAKLEDSAVYLCASSLVLAGRETQYFGPGTRLLVL.

V gene TRBV6-2 or TRBV6-3 combines with J gene TRBJ1-1; D gene uncertain. The CDR3 extends over 13 amino acids. V lost 6 bases and J lost 7, with 15 bases in between. Germline CDR1 is MNHEY and CDR2 is SVGEGT. The DNA for the CDR3 is TGTGCCAGCAGCGAAGCAGGCTACGATGAAGCTTTCTTT. Its translation is CASSEAGYDEAFF.

The chain couples TRBV18 to TRBJ1-2; 9 nucleotides match TRBD1. CDR1 and CDR2 from the germline V gene are KGHSH and LQKENI. The CDR3 has 16 residues. Unmatched junction bases numbered 11, after V lost 3 bases and J lost 6 bases. The CDR3 protein is CASSPNIDRGSNGYTF. CDR3 in DNA: TGTGCCAGCTCACCTAATATCGACAGGGGGTCGAATGGCTACACCTTC.

This rearrangement joins TRBV7-9 to TRBJ2-3; D is possibly TRBD1 (6 bases). The CDR3 length is 14 residues. With 4 bases removed from V and 4 bases from J, the gap between germline ends came to 12 bases. The V gene's germline CDR1 is SEHNR and CDR2 FQNEAQ (reference sequence). CDR3 region: CASSYPQGADTQYF. CDR3 nucleotides: TGTGCCAGCAGCTACCCACAGGGCGCAGATACGCAGTATTTT.

This clone was seen a few times. This chain links TRBV9 with TRBJ1-1; 8 bases fit TRBD1. This CDR3 has 14 residues. V was clipped by 4 bases and J by 1 base; unmatched bases: 3. Germline V lookup: CDR1 SGDLS, CDR2 YYNGEE. CDR3 sequence: CASSPRGRNTEAFF. Written as DNA, the CDR3 is TGTGCCAGCAGCCCCAGGGGGCGGAACACTGAAGCTTTCTTT.

This sequence joins TRBV7-2 and TRBJ1-2, with TRBD1 identical over 8 bases. The junction had 7 bases not matched to a gene; V was cut back by 5 bases and J by 5 bases. Looked up from germline, CDR1 is SGHTA and CDR2 is FQGNSA. The CDR3 extends over 14 amino acids. CDR3 coding DNA: TGTGCCAGCAGCCCTGGACAGGGATGGTATGGCTACACCTTC. Translated, it gives CASSPGQGWYGYTF.

This clone came up once. The V and J genes are TRBV7-2 and TRBJ1-2; D unclear. The germline V gene encodes CDR1 SGHTA and CDR2 FQGNSA. This CDR3 region has 14 residues. Trimming removed 5 bases from V and 11 bases from J, with 21 bases in between. Written as DNA, the CDR3 is TGTGCCAGCAGCGCCGGACTCACCGCGGCTGGGTACACCTTC. Translating gives CASSAGLTAAGYTF.

The chain has TRBV27 and TRBJ1-4, with TRBD1 matching over 9 bases. V shed 4 bases and J 8 bases; nucleotides not matched to a gene: 5. Germline V gene sequence: CDR1 MNHEY, CDR2 SMNVEV (reference sequence). This CDR3 spans 14 amino acids. The CDR3 DNA reads as TGTGCCAGCAGTTACAGGGGGCCCGGGGAAAAACTGTTTTTT. This sequence encodes CASSYRGPGEKLFF.